This T cell receptor (beta chain) was observed in a study of blood T cells in healthy people across ages. Broader study findings: A roughly linear fall in TCR beta diversity per million T cells was seen with increasing age. Unsorted PBMCs ruled out conclusive naive versus antigen-experienced comparison.

V was cut by 3 bases and J by 6 bases, with 25 bases left in between. CDR1 is ENHRY and CDR2 is SYGVKD in the germline V gene. This CDR3 has 18 amino acids. PBMCs were isolated at a quantity of at least 7 million per sample. This clonotype has only a few counts. Antigen specificity is unknown. A sample-barcoded 5' primer and a J-beta primer mix were used in a second PCR of roughly 6 to 12 cycles. A single record per CDR3 protein comes from TCRdb applying MiXCR to the 5' RACE reads. The sample contains about 1.1 million distinct CDR3 sequences, under 40% of which appear only once. This receptor was taken from a man in his late teens or twenties in good health. This rearrangement joins TRBV10-3 to TRBJ2-3, with D tentatively TRBD2 (6 bases). Sequencing used blood. CDR3 loop: CAISDAGGDFLSSDTQYF. The CDR3 DNA reads TGTGCCATCAGTGACGCGGGCGGGGACTTTTTATCGTCGGATACGCAGTATTTT.